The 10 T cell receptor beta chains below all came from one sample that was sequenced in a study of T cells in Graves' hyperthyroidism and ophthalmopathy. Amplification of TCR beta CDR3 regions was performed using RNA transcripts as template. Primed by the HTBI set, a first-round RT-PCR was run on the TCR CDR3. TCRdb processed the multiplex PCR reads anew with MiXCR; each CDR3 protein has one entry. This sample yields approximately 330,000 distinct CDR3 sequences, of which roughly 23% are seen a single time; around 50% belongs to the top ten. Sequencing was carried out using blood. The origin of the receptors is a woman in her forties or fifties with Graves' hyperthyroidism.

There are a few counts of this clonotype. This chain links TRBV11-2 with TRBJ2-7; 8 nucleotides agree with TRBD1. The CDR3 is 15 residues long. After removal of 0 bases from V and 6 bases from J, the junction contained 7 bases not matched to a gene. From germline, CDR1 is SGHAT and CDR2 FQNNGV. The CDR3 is CASSLDRRQGFEQYF. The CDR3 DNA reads TGTGCCAGCAGCTTAGATCGGAGACAGGGGTTCGAGCAGTACTTC. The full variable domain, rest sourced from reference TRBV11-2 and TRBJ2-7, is EAGVAQSPRYKIIEKRQSVAFWCNPISGHATLYWYQQILGQGPKLLIQFQNNGVVDDSQLPKDRFSAERLKGVDSTLKIQPAKLEDSAVYLCASSLDRRQGFEQYFGPGTRLTVT.

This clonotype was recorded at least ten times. This CDR3 reads CASSGGSSGTGELFF. CDR3 nucleotide sequence: TGTGCCAGCAGTGGAGGGAGTTCGGGCACCGGGGAGCTGTTTTTT. J is TRBJ2-2 and V is TRBV28; a possible D gene is TRBD2 (6 bases). CDR1 MDHEN and CDR2 SYDVKM come from the germline V gene. CDR3 length: 15 residues. V dropped 5 bases and J dropped 4 bases, with 14 bases sitting between them.

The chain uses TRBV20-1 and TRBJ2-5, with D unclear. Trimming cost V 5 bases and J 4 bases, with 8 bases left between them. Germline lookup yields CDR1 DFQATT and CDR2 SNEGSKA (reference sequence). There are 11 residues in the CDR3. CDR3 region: CSALTRETQYF. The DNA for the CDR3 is TGCAGTGCTTTAACCAGAGAGACCCAGTACTTC.

CDR3 nucleotide sequence: TGTGCCAGCAGCCCGGAGGTAGCGGGGGACTACGAGCAGTACTTC. Translating it yields CASSPEVAGDYEQYF. The chain joins TRBV5-4 to TRBJ2-7; 9 bases line up with TRBD2. The CDR3 sequence is 15 residues long. The V and J ends lost 4 bases and 3 bases, in that order; junction bases with no gene match: 8. Germline assignment: CDR1 SGHNT and CDR2 YYREEE (reference sequence). The full variable domain, with the rest looked up from reference TRBV5-4 and TRBJ2-7, is ETGVTQSPTHLIKTRGQQVTLRCSSQSGHNTVSWYQQALGQGPQFIFQYYREEENGRGNFPPRFSGLQFPNYSSELNVNALELDDSALYLCASSPEVAGDYEQYFGPGTRLTVT.

The CDR3 loop reads CASSPITGKGNYGYTF. The CDR3 DNA follows: TGTGCCAGCAGTCCTATCACAGGGAAGGGGAACTATGGCTACACCTTC. The V call is TRBV28, the J call TRBJ1-2; D may be TRBD1 (6 bases). Looked up from germline, CDR1 is MDHEN and CDR2 is SYDVKM. The CDR3 totals 16 residues. V lost 5 bases to trimming and J lost 2 bases, with 18 bases between them.

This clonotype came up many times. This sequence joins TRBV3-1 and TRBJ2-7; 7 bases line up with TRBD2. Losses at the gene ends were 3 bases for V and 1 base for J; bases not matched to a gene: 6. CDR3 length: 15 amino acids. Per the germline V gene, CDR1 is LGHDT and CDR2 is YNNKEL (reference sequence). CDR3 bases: TGTGCCAGCAGCCAGTCGGGAGGTTCTTCCTACGAGCAGTACTTC. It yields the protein CASSQSGGSSYEQYF.

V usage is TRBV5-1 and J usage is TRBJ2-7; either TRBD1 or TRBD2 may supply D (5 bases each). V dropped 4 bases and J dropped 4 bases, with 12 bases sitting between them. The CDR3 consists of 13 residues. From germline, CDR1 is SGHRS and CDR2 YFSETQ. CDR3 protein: CASSMDGTYEQYF. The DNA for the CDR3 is TGCGCCAGCAGCATGGACGGGACGTACGAGCAGTACTTC.

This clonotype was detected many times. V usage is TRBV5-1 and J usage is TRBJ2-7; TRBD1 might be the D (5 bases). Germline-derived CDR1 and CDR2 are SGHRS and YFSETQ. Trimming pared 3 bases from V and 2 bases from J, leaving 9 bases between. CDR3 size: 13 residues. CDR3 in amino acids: CASSYQTAYEQYF. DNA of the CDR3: TGCGCCAGCAGCTACCAGACAGCCTACGAGCAGTACTTC.

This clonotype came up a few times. The CDR3 DNA follows: TGTGCCAGCAGGACCCTTGCGGCAAATGAGCAGTTCTTC. Translated: CASRTLAANEQFF. This rearrangement joins TRBV12-3 or TRBV12-4 to TRBJ2-1; D not certain. The length of the CDR3 is 13 residues. Trimming shortened V by 6 bases and J by 7 bases, and 13 bases separated the two germline ends.

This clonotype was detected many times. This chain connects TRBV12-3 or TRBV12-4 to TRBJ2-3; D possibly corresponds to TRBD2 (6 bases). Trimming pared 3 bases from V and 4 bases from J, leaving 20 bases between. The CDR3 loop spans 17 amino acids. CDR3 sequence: CASSFTGDGRGADTQYF. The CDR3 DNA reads TGTGCCAGCAGTTTTACGGGAGACGGGAGAGGGGCAGATACGCAGTATTTT.